These 27 T cell receptor beta chains were all obtained from the same sample, sequenced in a study of CD8 T cells in ankylosing spondylitis. No antigen is known for these receptors. Study results and limitations: Blood of patients with ankylosing spondylitis appeared to be characterized by a TCR beta motif of several highly homologous variants.

MiXCR was run by TCRdb on the 5' RACE reads, yielding one entry per CDR3 protein. Found here are roughly 490,000 distinct CDR3 sequences, under 5.5% of them singletons; the top ten hold 3% to 4.5%. Sequenced sample: blood, either unsorted or a sorted T cell fraction (not recorded which). These receptors came from a male donor with ankylosing spondylitis.

There are a few counts of this clonotype. The V call is TRBV18, the J call TRBJ2-3; D might be TRBD2 (5 bases). Per germline, CDR1 KGHSH and CDR2 LQKENI. The CDR3 spans 13 residues. V was cut by 7 bases and J by 0 bases, with 8 bases left in between. The CDR3 protein is CASCGGSTDTQYF. Here the CDR3 DNA reads TGTGCCAGCTGCGGAGGTAGCACAGATACGCAGTATTTT.

In this sample, this clonotype turned up many times. The rearrangement joins TRBV28 to TRBJ2-5; 11 nucleotides line up with TRBD2. The trim removed 4 bases at V and 6 bases at J, leaving 10 bases unmatched. CDR3 size: 16 residues. Looked up from germline, CDR1 is MDHEN and CDR2 is SYDVKM. CDR3 DNA: TGTGCCAGCAGTTCCACTAGCGGGGGACTCCGAAAGACCCAGTACTTC. It yields the protein CASSSTSGGLRKTQYF.

The V gene is TRBV15, the J gene TRBJ2-7; a possible D gene is TRBD2 (6 bases). The germline V gene has CDR1 LNHNV and CDR2 YYDKDF (reference sequence). V dropped 0 bases and J dropped 2 bases, with 14 bases sitting between them. The CDR3 sequence is 16 residues long. CDR3 nucleotides: TGTGCCACCAGCAGAGATTTCGGACTACCGCCCTACGAGCAGTACTTC. Translated, it gives CATSRDFGLPPYEQYF.

This clonotype occurred many times. The CDR3 sequence: CASSFGGDRGNQPQHF. In DNA form, the CDR3 reads TGTGCCAGCAGTTTTGGCGGAGACAGGGGAAATCAGCCCCAGCATTTT. This chain connects TRBV12-3 or TRBV12-4 to TRBJ1-5, with 8 bases matching TRBD1. Trimming at V came to 3 bases and at J to 4 bases, leaving 8 bases not matched to a gene. The CDR3 consists of 16 residues.

This clonotype was counted many times. The J gene is TRBJ1-5, the V gene TRBV12-3 or TRBV12-4; D might be TRBD1 (6 bases). V was trimmed by 3 bases and J by 4 bases, leaving 13 bases between them. The CDR3 runs 15 residues. CDR3 residues: CASSLSGGANQPQHF. CDR3 sequence (DNA): TGTGCCAGCAGTTTGAGCGGGGGCGCGAATCAGCCCCAGCATTTT.

The table lists this clonotype with many counts. The genes are TRBV9 and TRBJ1-6; the D is unclear. The CDR3 extends over 16 amino acids. Deletions cut 3 bases from V and 0 bases from J, with 10 bases between. Germline CDR1 reads SGDLS; CDR2 reads YYNGEE. The CDR3 here is CASSAGASSYNSPLHF. The CDR3 region has the DNA TGTGCCAGCAGCGCCGGAGCAAGCTCCTATAATTCACCCCTCCACTTT.

This clonotype was seen many times. The chain has TRBV5-1 and TRBJ2-1; D ambiguous. CDR3 length equals 12 residues. In germline, CDR1 is SGHRS, CDR2 YFSETQ. V was shortened by 4 bases and J by 8 bases, with 10 bases between the two germline ends. This CDR3 is CASSRSLDEQFF. CDR3 DNA: TGCGCCAGCAGCCGAAGCCTCGATGAGCAGTTCTTC.

This clonotype was counted ten times or more. This sequence joins TRBV20-1 and TRBJ2-1; TRBD2 matches 10 bases. CDR3 length: 15 amino acids. V lost 6 bases and J lost 0; bases outside the gene matches: 5. CDR1 DFQATT and CDR2 SNEGSKA come from the germline V gene (reference sequence). For the CDR3, the DNA is TGCAGTGCCCTAGCGGGAGAGAACTCCTACAATGAGCAGTTCTTC. As protein: CSALAGENSYNEQFF.

This clonotype appeared many times. V is TRBV10-3 and J is TRBJ2-7; unclear D gene. V lost 2 bases and J 2 bases, leaving 7 bases between the germline ends. The CDR3 runs to 13 residues. Germline V gives CDR1 ENHRY, CDR2 SYGVKD. The CDR3 nucleotides read TGTGCCATCAGTGAGACAAAACCCTACGAGCAGTACTTC. Translated, it gives CAISETKPYEQYF.

This clonotype was recorded many times. The chain combines TRBV20-1 with TRBJ2-5; maybe TRBD1 (5 bases). Germline values: CDR1 DFQATT, CDR2 SNEGSKA (reference sequence). The CDR3 runs 14 residues. With 0 bases removed from V and 2 bases from J, the gap between germline ends came to 10 bases. CDR3 in amino acids: CSAREARTQETQYF. The CDR3 DNA is TGCAGTGCTAGAGAGGCGCGGACACAAGAGACCCAGTACTTC.

In this sample, this clonotype turned up many times. This chain uses TRBV20-1 with TRBJ2-1; TRBD2 matches at 8 bases. V dropped 3 bases and J dropped 2; count of bases not matched to a gene: 6. The CDR3 is made up of 15 amino acids. Germline V gene sequence: CDR1 DFQATT, CDR2 SNEGSKA (reference sequence). The CDR3 is CSASLRGAPYNEQFF. CDR3 sequence (DNA): TGCAGTGCTAGTTTGCGGGGGGCCCCCTACAATGAGCAGTTCTTC.

There are a few counts of this clonotype. The CDR3 here is CASSKHRVGSGELFF. CDR3 coding DNA: TGTGCCAGCAGCAAACACAGGGTTGGGTCCGGGGAGCTGTTTTTT. V gene TRBV7-8 combines with J gene TRBJ2-2; the D gene is possibly TRBD1 (6 bases). Germline V lookup: CDR1 SGHVS, CDR2 FQNEAQ. The CDR3 extends over 15 amino acids. Trimming pared 5 bases from V and 6 bases from J, leaving 16 bases between.

Many counts were recorded for this clonotype. The rearrangement joins TRBV27 to TRBJ1-4, with D perhaps matching TRBD1 (5 bases). V was cut by 2 bases and J by 7 bases, with 17 bases left in between. There are 16 residues in the CDR3. The germline gives CDR1 MNHEY, CDR2 SMNVEV (reference sequence). This chain's CDR3 is CASSLGQGLGSEKLFF. The CDR3 coding sequence is TGTGCCAGCAGTTTAGGGCAGGGACTTGGGAGTGAAAAACTGTTTTTT. Full variable domain (missing parts from reference TRBV27 and TRBJ1-4): EAQVTQNPRYLITVTGKKLTVTCSQNMNHEYMSWYRQDPGLGLRQIYYSMNVEVTDKGDVPEGYKVSRKEKRNFPLILESPSPNQTSLYFCASSLGQGLGSEKLFFGSGTQLSVL.

In this sample, this clonotype turned up many times. The chain recombines TRBV6-2 or TRBV6-3 with TRBJ2-7; possibly TRBD1 for D (6 bases). Germline CDR1 is MNHEY and CDR2 is SVGEGT. The CDR3 length is 14 residues. The V end lost 7 bases, the J end lost 0 bases, and 13 bases lay between the germline ends. CDR3: CASTRTDGSYEQYF. The CDR3 coding sequence is TGTGCCAGCACCAGGACAGACGGCTCCTACGAGCAGTACTTC.

This clonotype was counted only a few times. The V call is TRBV6-5, the J call TRBJ2-6; 11 bases line up with TRBD1. The V segment lost 2 bases and the J segment 0 bases; nucleotides outside the gene matches: 3. CDR3 length equals 18 residues. Germline CDR1 is MNHEY and CDR2 is SVGAGI. In DNA form, the CDR3 reads TGTGCCAGCAGTTACCACGGGACAGGGGGCTCTGGGGCCAACGTCCTGACTTTC. It translates to CASSYHGTGGSGANVLTF.

The chain joins TRBV7-8 to TRBJ1-5; weak D call: TRBD1 (5 bases). V lost 5 bases, J lost 5 bases, and 7 bases lay in between. The CDR3 covers 12 residues. The V gene's germline CDR1 is SGHVS and CDR2 FQNEAQ. The CDR3 protein is CASSPGHQPQHF. The CDR3 DNA reads as TGTGCCAGCAGCCCGGGGCATCAGCCCCAGCATTTT.

This clonotype came up a few times. The J gene is TRBJ2-5, the V gene TRBV6-2 or TRBV6-3; either TRBD1 or TRBD2 may fit D (5 bases each). The CDR3 is 14 amino acids. Germline V gene lookup returns CDR1 MNHEY and CDR2 SVGEGT. Trimming removed 2 bases from V and 5 bases from J, with 12 bases in between. The CDR3 sequence: CASSYTQVAETQYF. The CDR3 DNA reads as TGTGCCAGCAGTTACACACAGGTAGCGGAGACCCAGTACTTC.

J is TRBJ2-7 and V is TRBV7-9, with no clear D. The V end lost 4 bases, the J end lost 3 bases, and 19 bases lay between the germline ends. CDR3 size: 16 residues. Per germline, CDR1 SEHNR and CDR2 FQNEAQ (reference sequence). CDR3 amino acids: CASSSSYNRPDYEQYF. CDR3 sequence (DNA): TGTGCCAGCAGCTCATCATATAATAGACCGGACTACGAGCAGTACTTC. Full variable domain (missing parts from reference TRBV7-9 and TRBJ2-7): DTGVSQNPRHKITKRGQNVTFRCDPISEHNRLYWYRQTLGQGPEFLTYFQNEAQLEKSRLLSDRFSAERPKGSFSTLEIQRTEQGDSAMYLCASSSSYNRPDYEQYFGPGTRLTVT.

This rearrangement joins TRBV11-2 to TRBJ2-7; possible D gene TRBD1, 6 bases. The CDR3 spans 16 residues. Germline CDR1 is SGHAT and CDR2 is FQNNGV. The V and J ends lost 2 bases and 1 base respectively, with 15 bases between them. The CDR3 DNA sequence: TGTGCCAGCAGCTTATTTTGGGGGCTTCGTTCCTACGAGCAGTACTTC. This gives the protein CASSLFWGLRSYEQYF.

This clonotype was recorded many times. V is TRBV5-1 and J is TRBJ2-1, with 9 bases that match TRBD1. V shed 1 base and J 4 bases; nucleotides not matched to a gene: 6. Germline values: CDR1 SGHRS, CDR2 YFSETQ. The CDR3 totals 16 residues. CDR3 sequence (DNA): TGCGCCAGCAGCTTGCCTGAGACAGGGGGGTACAATGAGCAGTTCTTC. It is translated as CASSLPETGGYNEQFF. Full variable domain (missing parts from reference TRBV5-1 and TRBJ2-1): KAGVTQTPRYLIKTRGQQVTLSCSPISGHRSVSWYQQTPGQGLQFLFEYFSETQRNKGNFPGRFSGRQFSNSRSEMNVSTLELGDSALYLCASSLPETGGYNEQFFGPGTRLTVL.

This clonotype was counted at least ten times. The chain is built from TRBV20-1 and TRBJ2-2; maybe TRBD1 (6 bases). This CDR3 spans 15 amino acids. CDR1 DFQATT and CDR2 SNEGSKA come from the germline V gene (reference sequence). Trimming removed 3 bases from V and 5 bases from J, with 16 bases in between. CDR3 DNA: TGCAGTGCTAGTTTGGGGGCGCGGAGTACCGGGGAGCTGTTTTTT. The encoded protein is CSASLGARSTGELFF.

The chain carries TRBV12-3 or TRBV12-4 and TRBJ2-5; possible D gene TRBD2, 7 bases. The CDR3 has 19 amino acids. The CDR3 sequence is CTFSLALLGGRETQETQYF. CDR3 DNA sequence: TGTACCTTCAGTTTAGCGCTGTTGGGGGGGCGAGAAACCCAAGAGACCCAGTACTTC.

This clonotype has at least ten counts. The chain carries TRBV5-1 and TRBJ1-1; TRBD1 might be the D (6 bases). V was pared by 5 bases and J by 6 bases, with 20 bases between. Germline-derived CDR1 and CDR2 are SGHRS and YFSETQ. The CDR3 has 15 amino acids. DNA for the CDR3: TGCGCCAGCAGTAATCTCAGGGGTTATGGTTCTGAAGCTTTCTTT. Translated: CASSNLRGYGSEAFF.

This clonotype was observed a few times. The chain uses TRBV5-5 and TRBJ1-5; D perhaps matches TRBD1 (6 bases). The CDR3 covers 14 residues. V lost 1 base and J lost 5, with 10 bases in between. Germline V gene lookup returns CDR1 SGHKS and CDR2 YYEKEE (reference sequence). In nucleotides, the CDR3 is TGTGCCAGCAGCTTGTTCGGGGGCGATCAGCCCCAGCATTTT. It codes for CASSLFGGDQPQHF. Based on the CDR3 plus reference TRBV5-5 and TRBJ1-5, the full variable domain is DAGVTQSPTHLIKTRGQQVTLRCSPISGHKSVSWYQQVLGQGPQFIFQYYEKEERGRGNFPDRFSARQFPNYSSELNVNALLLGDSALYLCASSLFGGDQPQHFGDGTRLSIL.

This chain links TRBV20-1 with TRBJ2-3; 11 bases are a match to TRBD2. With 1 base clipped from V and 4 bases from J, the junction kept 7 bases outside the gene matches. CDR1 is DFQATT, CDR2 SNEGSKA, per germline (reference sequence). The CDR3 consists of 16 residues. CDR3 amino acids: CSARATSGGLADTQYF. The CDR3 DNA reads as TGCAGTGCTAGAGCTACTAGCGGGGGATTGGCAGATACGCAGTATTTT.

This rearrangement joins TRBV6-1 to TRBJ1-1; no firm D call. The length of the CDR3 is 13 residues. Between the trimmed V and J ends, which lost 6 bases and 4 bases, there was a span of 12 bases. Germline loops: CDR1 MNHNS, CDR2 SASEGT. CDR3 protein: CASSSGEGTEAFF. The CDR3 DNA is TGTGCCAGCAGCTCAGGTGAAGGCACTGAAGCTTTCTTT.

This clonotype was recorded many times. The chain is built from TRBV28 and TRBJ2-7, with 9 positions matching TRBD2. Losses at the gene ends were 7 bases for V and 4 bases for J; bases not matched to a gene: 8. CDR3 length equals 14 residues. Germline CDR1 and CDR2: MDHEN and SYDVKM. The CDR3 DNA follows: TGTGCCAGCACAGAACTAGCGGGCCGATACGAGCAGTACTTC. It translates to CASTELAGRYEQYF.